This passage covers 11 T cell receptor beta chains from one sample sequenced in a study of shared clonotypes between healthy human individuals. This table comes from immunoSEQ multiplex PCR, and its TCRdb copy is limited to in-frame clones, with some not included. The sample includes fewer than 650,000 clones, around three quarters seen only once; the top ten take 12%. Sequenced: PBMCs. Source of these receptors: a woman between 40 and 55 years old in good health. Some clones in this sample may be carry-over from other donors' samples.

The chain recombines TRBV2 with TRBJ2-1; D unclear. The germline V and J ends were trimmed by 6 bases and 10 bases, with 13 bases remaining between them. This CDR3 contains 12 residues. Germline V gene sequence: CDR1 SNHLY, CDR2 FYNNEI. CDR3 nucleotide sequence: TGTGCCAGCAGGAAGGAGAACCCAGAGCAGTTCTTC. Translating it yields CASRKENPEQFF.

The chain carries TRBV6-1 and TRBJ2-1; the D is unclear. Germline V lookup: CDR1 MNHNS, CDR2 SASEGT. The CDR3 loop spans 15 amino acids. Trimming took 1 base from V and 2 from J, leaving 9 bases between them. In DNA, the CDR3 is TGTGCCAGCAGTGAAGGAGACCCCGCCTACAATGAGCAGTTCTTC. Protein product: CASSEGDPAYNEQFF.

Remarks on this clone: A much larger clone sits a single nucleotide away, making a read error possible. This same CDR3 is encoded by further DNA sequences in the sample. The chain is built from TRBV7-9 and TRBJ1-1; no reliable D call. The germline gives CDR1 SEHNR, CDR2 FQNEAQ (reference sequence). Trimming took off 0 bases at V and 5 bases at J, with 1 base between the two ends. There are 11 residues in the CDR3. The CDR3 region has the DNA TGTGCCAGCAGCTTAGCGACTGAAGCTTTCTTT. This encodes CASSLATEAFF.

The chain uses TRBV28 and TRBJ2-7; D perhaps matches TRBD2 (6 bases). This CDR3 has 15 residues. From germline, CDR1 is MDHEN and CDR2 SYDVKM. V lost 4 bases, J lost 5 bases, and 18 bases lay in between. CDR3: CASSSIRRGTHEQYF. Written as DNA, the CDR3 is TGTGCCAGCAGTTCAATCCGGAGGGGTACCCACGAGCAGTACTTC.

This sequence joins TRBV28 and TRBJ1-1; D is ambiguous. The germline gives CDR1 MDHEN, CDR2 SYDVKM. V lost 8 bases and J lost 11, with 15 bases in between. This CDR3 has 11 amino acids. In DNA, the CDR3 is TGTGCCAGCTTCAACGAACATGGCGCTTTCTTT. It specifies CASFNEHGAFF.

The gene calls are TRBV6-5 and TRBJ2-5, with a tentative D call TRBD2 (5 bases). Looked up from germline, CDR1 is MNHEY and CDR2 is SVGAGI. The CDR3 extends over 15 amino acids. Trimming took 0 bases from V and 2 from J, leaving 10 bases between them. This chain's CDR3 is CASSYSAGVQETQYF. CDR3 coding DNA: TGTGCCAGCAGTTACTCCGCCGGGGTTCAAGAGACCCAGTACTTC.

The J gene is TRBJ2-5, the V gene TRBV5-1, with 7 bases fitting TRBD1. CDR3 length equals 15 residues. Per germline, CDR1 SGHRS and CDR2 YFSETQ. Trimming cost V 0 bases and J 0 bases; bases outside gene matches: 2. The CDR3 sequence: CASSLGTGDQETQYF. The CDR3 DNA is TGCGCCAGCAGCTTGGGGACAGGCGACCAAGAGACCCAGTACTTC.

The chain carries TRBV25-1 and TRBJ2-3; D unclear. Looked up from germline, CDR1 is MGHDK and CDR2 is SYGVNS. The CDR3 is made up of 18 amino acids. Trimming left V 2 bases short and J 2 bases short, with 20 bases between. For the CDR3, the DNA is TGTGCCAGCAGTGAAAATAGTGGAACTCCAGGTGCCACAGATACGCAGTATTTT. Amino acid sequence: CASSENSGTPGATDTQYF.

This rearrangement joins TRBV7-8 to TRBJ2-7; D uncertain. The germline gives CDR1 SGHVS, CDR2 FQNEAQ. The CDR3 sequence is 15 residues long. Between the trimmed V and J ends, which lost 5 bases and 2 bases, there was a span of 16 bases. CDR3 loop: CASSPNVGYAYEQYF. For the CDR3, the DNA is TGTGCCAGCAGCCCCAACGTAGGGTACGCCTACGAGCAGTACTTC.

The rearrangement uses TRBV5-1 and TRBJ1-1, with TRBD1 as a possible D gene (5 bases). Trimming removed 4 bases from V and 4 bases from J, with 20 bases in between. CDR1 and CDR2 from the germline V gene are SGHRS and YFSETQ. This CDR3 is 16 amino acids long. Written as DNA, the CDR3 is TGCGCCAGCAGCGCCGGGCTCCCGTGGGGACGCACTGAAGCTTTCTTT. It specifies CASSAGLPWGRTEAFF.

This clone was seen more than once but under ten times. The V call is TRBV4-1, the J call TRBJ2-3, with TRBD2 matching over 13 bases. V was clipped by 1 base and J by 3 bases; unmatched bases: 1. Germline-derived CDR1 and CDR2 are MGHRA and YSYEKL. This CDR3 has 16 amino acids. The CDR3 DNA reads TGCGCCAGCAGCCAAGTGGGACTAGCGGGAACAGATACGCAGTATTTT. Translated, it gives CASSQVGLAGTDTQYF.